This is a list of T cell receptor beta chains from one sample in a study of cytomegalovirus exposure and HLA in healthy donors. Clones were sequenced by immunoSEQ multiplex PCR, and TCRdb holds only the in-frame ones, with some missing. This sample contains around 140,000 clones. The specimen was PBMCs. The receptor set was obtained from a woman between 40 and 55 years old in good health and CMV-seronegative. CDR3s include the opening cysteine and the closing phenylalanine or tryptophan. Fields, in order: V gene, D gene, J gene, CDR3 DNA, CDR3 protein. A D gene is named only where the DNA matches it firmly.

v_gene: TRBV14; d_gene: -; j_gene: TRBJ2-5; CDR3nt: TGTGCCAGCAGTCCAGCGGGTGGAAGGTGGACCCAGTACTTC; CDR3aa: CASSPAGGRWTQYF
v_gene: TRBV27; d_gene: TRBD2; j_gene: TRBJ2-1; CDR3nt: TGTGCCAGCAGGTCCGGGACTAGCGGGGTCACTGAGCAGTTCTTC; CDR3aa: CASRSGTSGVTEQFF
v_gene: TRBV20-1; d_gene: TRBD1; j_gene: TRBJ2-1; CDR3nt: TGCAGTCCGGGACAGGTCAATGAGCAGTTCTTC; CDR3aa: CSPGQVNEQFF
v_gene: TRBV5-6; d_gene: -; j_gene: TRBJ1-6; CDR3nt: TGTGCCAGCAGCGCGGAGGAGGGCTCACCCCTCCACTTT; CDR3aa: CASSAEEGSPLHF
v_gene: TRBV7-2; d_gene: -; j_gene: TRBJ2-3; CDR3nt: TGTGCCAGCAGCTCAGAACAAATAGATACGCAGTATTTT; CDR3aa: CASSSEQIDTQYF
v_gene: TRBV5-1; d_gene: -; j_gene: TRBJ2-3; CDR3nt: TGCGCCAGCAGCTTGGAAGGAGCTAGCACAGATACGCAGTATTTT; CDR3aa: CASSLEGASTDTQYF
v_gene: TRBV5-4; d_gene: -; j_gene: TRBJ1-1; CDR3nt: TGTGCCAGCAGCTTGGTTTACGCCCGGGGCACTGAAGCTTTCTTT; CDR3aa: CASSLVYARGTEAFF
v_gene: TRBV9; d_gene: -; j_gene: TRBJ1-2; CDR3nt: TGTGCCAGCAGCGAGTTAGCTTATGGCTACACCTTC; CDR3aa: CASSELAYGYTF
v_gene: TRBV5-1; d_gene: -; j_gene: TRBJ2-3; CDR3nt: TGCGCCAGCAGCTTGTCCCGGAGCACAGATACGCAGTATTTT; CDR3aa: CASSLSRSTDTQYF
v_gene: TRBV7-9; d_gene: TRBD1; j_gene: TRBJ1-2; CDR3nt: TGTGCCAGCAGCTTAGGGGACAGGGGAATTGAGCGGGGCTACACCTTC; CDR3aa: CASSLGDRGIERGYTF
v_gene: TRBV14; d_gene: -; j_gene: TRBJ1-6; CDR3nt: TGTGCCAGCAGCCAAAATTGGGGCGACCTCTATAATTCACCCCTCCACTTT; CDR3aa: CASSQNWGDLYNSPLHF
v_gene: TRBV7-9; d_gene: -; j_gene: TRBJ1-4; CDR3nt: TGTGCCAGCAGCCCAGGGGTTGAAGAAAAACTGTTTTTT; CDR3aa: CASSPGVEEKLFF
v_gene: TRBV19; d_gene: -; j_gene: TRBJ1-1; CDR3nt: TGTGCCAGTACCCTAAATAGGAGGGAGACTGAAGCTTTCTTT; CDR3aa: CASTLNRRETEAFF
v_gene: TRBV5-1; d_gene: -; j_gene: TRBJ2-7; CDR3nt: TGCGCCAGCAGCATGGACATATTCTACGAGCAGTACTTC; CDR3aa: CASSMDIFYEQYF
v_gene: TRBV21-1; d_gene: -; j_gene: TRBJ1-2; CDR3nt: TGTGCCAGCAGCAAACCCAGGGGCCTTACCACCCTCTATGGCTACACCTTC; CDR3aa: CASSKPRGLTTLYGYTF
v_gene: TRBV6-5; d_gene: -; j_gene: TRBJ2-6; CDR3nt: TGTGCCAGCAGGGCCCCTGGGGCCAACGTCCTGACTTTC; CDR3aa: CASRAPGANVLTF
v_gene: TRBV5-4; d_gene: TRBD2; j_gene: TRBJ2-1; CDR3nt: TGTGCCAGCAGCGGGTCAGCTAGCGGGGTATACAATGAGCAGTTCTTC; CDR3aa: CASSGSASGVYNEQFF
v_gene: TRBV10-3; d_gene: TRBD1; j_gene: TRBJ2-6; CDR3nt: TGTGCCATCAGTCCGGACAGGGGGGCCCCTGGGGCCAACGTCCTGACTTTC; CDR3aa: CAISPDRGAPGANVLTF
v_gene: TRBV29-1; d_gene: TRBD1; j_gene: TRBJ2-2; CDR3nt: TGCAGCGTTGGGGTAGGGGGCAACACCGGGGAGCTGTTTTTT; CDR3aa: CSVGVGGNTGELFF
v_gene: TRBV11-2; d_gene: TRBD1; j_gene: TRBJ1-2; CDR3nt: TGTGCCAGCAGCTCCAATCGCTTCAGGGGGCAAGACTATGGCTACACCTTC; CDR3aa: CASSSNRFRGQDYGYTF
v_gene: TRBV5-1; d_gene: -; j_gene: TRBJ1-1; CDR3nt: TGCGCCAGCAGCTTGGAAGGGGCGCCCACTGAAGCTTTCTTT; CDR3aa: CASSLEGAPTEAFF
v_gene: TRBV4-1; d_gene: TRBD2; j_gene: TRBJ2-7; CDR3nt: TGCGCCAGCAGCTTGCAGGGCGGGGGGGCTTACGAGCAGTACTTC; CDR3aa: CASSLQGGGAYEQYF
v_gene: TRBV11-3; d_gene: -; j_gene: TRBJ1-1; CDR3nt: TGTGCCAGCAGCTGTCGCGAGGTAATAGCTCTATCCCACACTGAAGCTTTCTTT; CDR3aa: CASSCREVIALSHTEAFF
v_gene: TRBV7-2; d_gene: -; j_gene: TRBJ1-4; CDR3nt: TGTGCCAGCAGCAATAGGCAGGGTTATGAAAAACTGTTTTTT; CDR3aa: CASSNRQGYEKLFF
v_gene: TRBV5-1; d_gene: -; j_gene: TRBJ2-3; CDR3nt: TGCGCCAGCAGCTTGGGTGAGAGCCTCGCGCAGTATTTT; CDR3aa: CASSLGESLAQYF
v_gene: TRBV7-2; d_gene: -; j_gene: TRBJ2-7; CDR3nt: TGTGCCAGCAGCTTAGAAGGGTACGCGGGCGAGCAGTACTTC; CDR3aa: CASSLEGYAGEQYF
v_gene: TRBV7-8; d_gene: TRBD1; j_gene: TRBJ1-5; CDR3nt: TGTGCCAGCAGCTCACTCCCAGGGGGCTACAATCAGCCCCAGCATTTT; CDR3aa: CASSSLPGGYNQPQHF
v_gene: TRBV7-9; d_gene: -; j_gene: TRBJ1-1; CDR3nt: TGTGCCAGCAGCCGGGGTGGGGTTTTGAACACTGAAGCTTTCTTT; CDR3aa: CASSRGGVLNTEAFF
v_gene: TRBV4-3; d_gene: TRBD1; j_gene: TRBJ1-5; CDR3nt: TGCGCCAGCAGCCAAGTTGGGACAGGAGGAGCGCCCCAGCATTTT; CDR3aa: CASSQVGTGGAPQHF
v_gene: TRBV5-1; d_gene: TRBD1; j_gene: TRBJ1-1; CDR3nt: TGCGCCAGCAGCTCGGGACAGGGGGCGGGCACTGAAGCTTTCTTT; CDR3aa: CASSSGQGAGTEAFF
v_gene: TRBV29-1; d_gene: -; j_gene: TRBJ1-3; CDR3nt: TGCAGCGTTGTACGGGGTCTGAGCTCTGGAAACACCATATATTTT; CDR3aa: CSVVRGLSSGNTIYF
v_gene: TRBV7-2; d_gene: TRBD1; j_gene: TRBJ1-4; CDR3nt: TGTGCCAGCAGACAGGGGGTTACTAATGAAAAACTGTTTTTT; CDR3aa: CASRQGVTNEKLFF
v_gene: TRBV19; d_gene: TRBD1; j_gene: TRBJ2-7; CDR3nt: TGTGCCAGTAGTATGACAGGGGGCTCCTACGAGCAGTACTTC; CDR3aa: CASSMTGGSYEQYF
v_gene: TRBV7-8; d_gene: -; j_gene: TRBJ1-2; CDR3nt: TGTGCCAGCAGCTTAGCGCCAGGGACTGGACCGGGCTACACCTTC; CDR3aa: CASSLAPGTGPGYTF
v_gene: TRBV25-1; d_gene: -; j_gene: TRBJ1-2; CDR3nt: TGTGCCAGCAGTCAGGGAATTAACTATGGCTACACCTTC; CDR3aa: CASSQGINYGYTF
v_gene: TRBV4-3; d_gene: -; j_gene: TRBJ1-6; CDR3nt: TGCGCCAGCAGTAGGCTGACTTATAATTCACCCCTCCACTTT; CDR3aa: CASSRLTYNSPLHF
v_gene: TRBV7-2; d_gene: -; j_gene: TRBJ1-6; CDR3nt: TGTGCCAGCAGCTATACGGGGTCACCCCTCCACTTT; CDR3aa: CASSYTGSPLHF